This TCR beta chain was sequenced for a study of OX40 agonist ivuxolimab in advanced cancers. Study-wide results and limits: Expanded clones tended on average to be more numerous among CD8+ T cells than CD4+.

The CDR3 has 13 residues. Trimming shortened V by 6 bases and J by 8 bases, and 13 bases separated the two germline ends. Germline V gives CDR1 MNHNY, CDR2 SVGAGI (reference sequence). Notes on this clone: Its antigen is unidentified.

Some clones are missing from TCRdb's copy, which holds only in-frame ones; the method was immunoSEQ multiplex PCR. The repertoire includes approximately 15,000 clones, approximately 82% of them detected once, and 10% to 15% sits in the top ten. The chain employs TRBV6-6 and TRBJ1-4; D unclear. This material consisted of CD4+ or CD8+ T cells sorted from blood, taken in a trial of the OX40 agonist ivuxolimab. The source is an adult with an advanced solid tumor such as melanoma, head and neck, liver or kidney cancer. CDR3 protein: CASRAGSREKLFF. CDR3 DNA: TGTGCCAGCAGAGCCGGGAGTAGGGAAAAACTGTTTTTT.